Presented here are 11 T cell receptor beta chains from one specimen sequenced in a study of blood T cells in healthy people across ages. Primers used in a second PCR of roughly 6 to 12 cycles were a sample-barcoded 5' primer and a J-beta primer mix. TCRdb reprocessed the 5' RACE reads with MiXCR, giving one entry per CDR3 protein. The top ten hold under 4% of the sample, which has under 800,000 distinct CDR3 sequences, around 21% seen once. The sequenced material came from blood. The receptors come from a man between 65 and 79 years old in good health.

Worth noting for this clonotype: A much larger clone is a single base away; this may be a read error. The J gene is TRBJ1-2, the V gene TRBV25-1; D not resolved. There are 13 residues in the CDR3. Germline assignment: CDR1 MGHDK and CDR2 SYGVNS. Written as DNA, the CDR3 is TGTGCCTGCAGTGCAACGCCCCTCTATGGCTACACCTTC. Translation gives CACSATPLYGYTF.

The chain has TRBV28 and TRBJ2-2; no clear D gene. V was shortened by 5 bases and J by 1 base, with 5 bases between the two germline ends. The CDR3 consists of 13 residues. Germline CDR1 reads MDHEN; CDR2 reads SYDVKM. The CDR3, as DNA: TGTGCCAGCAGTCACGGGAACACCGGGGAGCTGTTTTTT. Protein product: CASSHGNTGELFF.

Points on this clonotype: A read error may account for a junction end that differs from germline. The CDR3 nucleotides read TGCGCCAGCAGCCAAGGTAAAGGGACGAAATTCTTC. It yields the protein CASSQGKGTKFF. The J gene is TRBJ2-5, the V gene TRBV4-3; D may be TRBD1 or TRBD2 (5 bases each). This CDR3 spans 12 amino acids. Germline CDR1 and CDR2: LGHNA and YSLEER.

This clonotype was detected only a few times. This chain's CDR3 is CASSSGTNSYEQYF. The CDR3 bases are TGTGCCAGCAGCTCCGGGACTAACTCCTACGAGCAGTACTTC. The chain carries TRBV5-6 and TRBJ2-7; TRBD2 matches 7 bases. Germline trimming cut 3 bases from V and 0 bases from J; bases unmatched to any gene: 3. This CDR3 region has 14 residues. Germline V gene lookup returns CDR1 SGHDT and CDR2 YYEEEE.

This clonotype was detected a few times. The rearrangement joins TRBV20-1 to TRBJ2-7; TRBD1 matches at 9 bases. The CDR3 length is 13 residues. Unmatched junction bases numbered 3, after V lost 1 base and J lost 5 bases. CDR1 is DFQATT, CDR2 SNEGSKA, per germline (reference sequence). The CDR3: CSARGGQGDEQYF. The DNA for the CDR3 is TGCAGTGCTAGAGGGGGACAGGGAGACGAGCAGTACTTC.

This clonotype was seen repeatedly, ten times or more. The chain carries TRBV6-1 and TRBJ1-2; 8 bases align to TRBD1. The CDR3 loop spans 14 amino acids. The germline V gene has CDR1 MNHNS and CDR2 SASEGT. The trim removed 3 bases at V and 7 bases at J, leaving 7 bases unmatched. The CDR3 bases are TGTGCCAGCAGTGACACTGACAGGGGCGGTGGCTACACCTTC. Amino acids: CASSDTDRGGGYTF.

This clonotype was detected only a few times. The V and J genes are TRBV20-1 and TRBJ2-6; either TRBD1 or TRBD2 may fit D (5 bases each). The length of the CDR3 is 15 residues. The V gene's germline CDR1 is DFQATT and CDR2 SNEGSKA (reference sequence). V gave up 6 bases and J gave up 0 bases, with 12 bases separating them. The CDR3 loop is CSAGDVSSGANVLTF. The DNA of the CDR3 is TGCAGTGCGGGGGACGTCTCCTCTGGGGCCAACGTCCTGACTTTC.

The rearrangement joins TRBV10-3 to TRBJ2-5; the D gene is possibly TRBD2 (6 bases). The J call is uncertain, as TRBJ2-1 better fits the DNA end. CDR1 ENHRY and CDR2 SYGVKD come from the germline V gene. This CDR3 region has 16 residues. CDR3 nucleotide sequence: TGTGCCATCAGTGAGCGGGAGCCCACCCCTTACAATGAGCAGTTCTTC. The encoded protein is CAISEREPTPYNEQFF.

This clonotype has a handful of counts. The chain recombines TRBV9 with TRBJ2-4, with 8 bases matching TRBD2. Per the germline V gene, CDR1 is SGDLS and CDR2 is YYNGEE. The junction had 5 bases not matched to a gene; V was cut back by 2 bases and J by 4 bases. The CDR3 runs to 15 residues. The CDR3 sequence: CASSVTSGTKNIQYF. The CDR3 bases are TGTGCCAGCAGCGTTACTAGCGGTACAAAAAACATTCAGTACTTC.

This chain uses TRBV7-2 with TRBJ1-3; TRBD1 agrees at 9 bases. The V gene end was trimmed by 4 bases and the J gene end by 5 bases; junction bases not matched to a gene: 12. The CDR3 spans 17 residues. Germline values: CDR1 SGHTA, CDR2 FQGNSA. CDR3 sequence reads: CASSSPGQGSARNTIYF. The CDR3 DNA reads TGTGCCAGCAGCTCACCGGGACAGGGAAGCGCGAGAAACACCATATATTTT.

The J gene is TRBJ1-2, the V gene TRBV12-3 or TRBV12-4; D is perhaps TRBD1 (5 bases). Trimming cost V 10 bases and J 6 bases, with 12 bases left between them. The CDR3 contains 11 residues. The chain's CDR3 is CATGRGNGYTF. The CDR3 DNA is TGTGCCACCGGACGGGGGAATGGCTACACCTTC.